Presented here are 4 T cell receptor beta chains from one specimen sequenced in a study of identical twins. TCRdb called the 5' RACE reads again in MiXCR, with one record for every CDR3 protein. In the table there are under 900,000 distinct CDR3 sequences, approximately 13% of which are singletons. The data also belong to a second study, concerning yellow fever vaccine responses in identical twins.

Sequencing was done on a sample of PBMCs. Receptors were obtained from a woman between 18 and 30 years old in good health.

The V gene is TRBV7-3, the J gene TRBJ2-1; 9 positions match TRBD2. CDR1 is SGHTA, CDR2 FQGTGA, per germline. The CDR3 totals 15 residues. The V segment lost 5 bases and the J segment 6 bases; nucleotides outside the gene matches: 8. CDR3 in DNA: TGTGCCAGCAGCGCTAGCGGGGACTTTTTCAATGAGCAGTTCTTC. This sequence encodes CASSASGDFFNEQFF.

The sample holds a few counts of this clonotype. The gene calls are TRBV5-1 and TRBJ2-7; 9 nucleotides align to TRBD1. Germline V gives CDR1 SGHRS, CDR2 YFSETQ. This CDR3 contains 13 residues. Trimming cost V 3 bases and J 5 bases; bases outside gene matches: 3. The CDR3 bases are TGCGCCAGCAGCTGGACAGGGGTTGACGAGCAGTACTTC. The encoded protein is CASSWTGVDEQYF.

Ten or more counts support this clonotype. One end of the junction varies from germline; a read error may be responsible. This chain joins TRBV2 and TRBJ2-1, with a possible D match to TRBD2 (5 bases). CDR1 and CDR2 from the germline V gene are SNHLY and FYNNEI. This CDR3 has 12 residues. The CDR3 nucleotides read TGTGCCAGCAGAGAAGGAGGCAATGAGCAGTTCTTC. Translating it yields CASREGGNEQFF.

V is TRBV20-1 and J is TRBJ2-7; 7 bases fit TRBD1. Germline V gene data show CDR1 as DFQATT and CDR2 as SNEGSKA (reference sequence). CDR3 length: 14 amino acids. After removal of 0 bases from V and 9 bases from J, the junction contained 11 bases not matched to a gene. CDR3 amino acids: CSARDGTDLFGQYF. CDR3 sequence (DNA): TGCAGTGCTAGAGATGGGACAGACCTTTTTGGGCAGTACTTC.